Shown below are 4 T cell receptor beta chains from a single sample sequenced in a study of shared clonotypes between healthy human individuals (dated by TCRdb to the early 2020s). CD8 naive samples were CD45RO-negative cells positively selected for CCR7, giving a CD45RA+CCR7+ population that excluded TemRA cells. The method behind the library was the immunoSEQ multiplex PCR assay. This immuneACCESS table, as held by TCRdb, lists in-frame sequences with V and J called but not all clones. Of the missing ones, under half trace to an unresolved V gene in checked studies; the others have no known cause. For this sample there are some 1,900,000 clones; less than 95% appear just once. Jointly, the top ten make up approximately 1.2% of the sample. Sequenced input: naive CD8+ T cells sorted from blood. The cell subset or site tag for this specimen amounts to: CD45RA+CCR7+. The receptors derive from a young man in good health.

The DNA for the CDR3 is TGTGCCAGCAGCGTGGGGGGGACCCACTCCTCTGGGGCCAACGTCCTGACTTTC. It yields the protein CASSVGGTHSSGANVLTF. J is TRBJ2-6 and V is TRBV9, with TRBD2 matching 7 bases. CDR3 length equals 18 residues. J was trimmed by 0 bases and V by 2 bases; bases with no gene match: 8. Germline V gene data show CDR1 as SGDLS and CDR2 as YYNGEE.

The gene calls are TRBV27 and TRBJ2-3; D might be TRBD2 (5 bases). CDR3 length: 14 amino acids. The germline V gene encodes CDR1 MNHEY and CDR2 SMNVEV (reference sequence). V was cut by 1 base and J by 7 bases, with 12 bases left in between. The CDR3 is CASSLLTGTNTQYF. DNA for the CDR3: TGTGCCAGCAGTTTATTAACGGGAACCAATACGCAGTATTTT.

Concerning this clone: The same CDR3 also results from other DNA sequences found in this sample. The chain combines TRBV4-1 with TRBJ2-7; 9 nucleotides line up with TRBD2. The CDR3 is 15 amino acids. Germline CDR1 and CDR2: MGHRA and YSYEKL. The junction had 2 bases not matched to a gene; V was cut back by 2 bases and J by 0 bases. DNA for the CDR3: TGCGCCAGCAGCCAACTAGCGGGGAGCTCCTACGAGCAGTACTTC. This encodes CASSQLAGSSYEQYF.

J is TRBJ2-5 and V is TRBV6-5; D not certain. Looked up from germline, CDR1 is MNHEY and CDR2 is SVGAGI. The CDR3 spans 12 residues. V was pared by 4 bases and J by 5 bases, with 8 bases between. For the CDR3, the DNA is TGTGCCAGCAGTTCGACTGGGGAGACCCAGTACTTC. Amino acids: CASSSTGETQYF.